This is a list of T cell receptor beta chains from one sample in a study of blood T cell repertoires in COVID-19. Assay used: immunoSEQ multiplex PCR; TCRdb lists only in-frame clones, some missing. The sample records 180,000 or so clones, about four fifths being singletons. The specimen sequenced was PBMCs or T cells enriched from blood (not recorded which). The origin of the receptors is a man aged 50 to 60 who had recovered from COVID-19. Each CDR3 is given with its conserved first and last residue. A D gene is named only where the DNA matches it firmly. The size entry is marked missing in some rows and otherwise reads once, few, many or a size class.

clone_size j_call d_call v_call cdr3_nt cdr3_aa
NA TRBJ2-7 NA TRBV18 TGTGCCAGCTCACCACGCTGGAGCGACGAGCAGTACTTC CASSPRWSDEQYF
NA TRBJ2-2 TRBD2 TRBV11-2 TGTGCCAGCAGCTTGGATAGCGGGAGTTTTACCGGGGAGCTGTTTTTT CASSLDSGSFTGELFF
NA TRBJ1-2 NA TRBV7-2 TGTGCCAGCAGCTCCCTCCGGGGTATCTATGGCTACACCTTC CASSSLRGIYGYTF
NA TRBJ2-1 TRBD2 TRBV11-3 TGTGCCAGCAGCTCTGGTGGGCTAGCGGGGTACAATGAGCAGTTCTTC CASSSGGLAGYNEQFF
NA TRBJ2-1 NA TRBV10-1 TGCGCCAGCAGACCCGCCCGGGATAGCGGAGTCTACAATGAGCAGTTCTTC CASRPARDSGVYNEQFF
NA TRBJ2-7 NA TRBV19 TGTGCCAGTATACTCGGCCTAGGCTACGAGCAGTACTTC CASILGLGYEQYF
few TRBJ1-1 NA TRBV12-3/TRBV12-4 TGTGCCAGCAGTTTAAACGGTGAAGCTTTCTTT CASSLNGEAFF
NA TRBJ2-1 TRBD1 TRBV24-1 TGTGCCACCAGTGAGGGACAGGGGGCCCATGAGCAGTTCTTC CATSEGQGAHEQFF
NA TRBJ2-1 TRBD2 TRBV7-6 TGTGCCAGCAGCTTAGTACCCCTAAGCCCTAGCGGGGGGGCAGGGGAGCAGTTCTTC CASSLVPLSPSGGAGEQFF
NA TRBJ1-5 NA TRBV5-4 TGTGCCAGCAGCTTGGCGGGGGATCAGCCCCAGCATTTT CASSLAGDQPQHF
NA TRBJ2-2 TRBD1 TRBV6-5 TGTGCCAGCACGAGGACAGGGAACACCGGGGAGCTGTTTTTT CASTRTGNTGELFF
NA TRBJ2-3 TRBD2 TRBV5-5 TGTGCCAGCAGTTTGACTAGCGGTCGTCCAGATACGCAGTATTTT CASSLTSGRPDTQYF
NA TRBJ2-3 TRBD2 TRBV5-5 TGTGCCAGCAGCAAACTAGCGGGGGGCACTTCTAGCACAGATACGCAGTATTTT CASSKLAGGTSSTDTQYF
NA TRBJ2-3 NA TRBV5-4 TGTGCCAGCAGCGAATCAGGGGTTCGCACAGATACGCAGTATTTT CASSESGVRTDTQYF
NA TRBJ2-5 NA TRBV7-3 TGTGCCAGCAGCTTACAAATCCAAGAGACCCAGTACTTC CASSLQIQETQYF
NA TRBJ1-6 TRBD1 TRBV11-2 TGTGCCAGCAGCTTAGACAGGGGGCCCTTTTATAATTCACCCCTCCACTTT CASSLDRGPFYNSPLHF
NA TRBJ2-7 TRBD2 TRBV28 TGTGCCAGCAGTTTGCGTCTAGCGGGAGCCTCCGAGCAGTACTTC CASSLRLAGASEQYF
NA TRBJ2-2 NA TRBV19 TGTGCCAGTAGTATACCGACGGCGGGCGGGCTGTTTTTT CASSIPTAGGLFF
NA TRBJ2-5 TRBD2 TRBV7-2 TGTGCCAGCAGCTTAGCGGCTAGCGGGAGACAAGAGACCCAGTACTTC CASSLAASGRQETQYF
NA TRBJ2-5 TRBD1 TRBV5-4 TGTGCCAGCAGCTTACCTTCTTTGGGACAGGAGACCCAGTACTTC CASSLPSLGQETQYF
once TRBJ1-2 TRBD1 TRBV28 TGTGCCAGCAGTTCCTTACAGGGGAGGGGCTACACCTTC CASSSLQGRGYTF